Detailed here is one T cell receptor (beta chain). This CDR3 region has 13 residues. Trimming removed 6 bases from V and 9 bases from J, with 21 bases in between. Germline V lookup: CDR1 SQVTM, CDR2 ANQGSEA. The sample is drawn from a study of T cell responses to AZD1222 COVID-19 vaccine. Generated by immunoSEQ multiplex PCR, the TCRdb table keeps only in-frame clones and is missing some. The data show about 160,000 clones, about 91% seen once. This clonotype originated in an adult in good health. Sample: peripheral blood, taken on day 0 of AZD1222 vaccination. J is TRBJ2-7 and V is TRBV29-1; weak D call: TRBD2 (6 bases). Here the CDR3 reads CSVRDLLAPLQYF. The CDR3 DNA reads as TGCAGCGTGAGGGACTTACTGGCCCCCCTGCAGTACTTC.